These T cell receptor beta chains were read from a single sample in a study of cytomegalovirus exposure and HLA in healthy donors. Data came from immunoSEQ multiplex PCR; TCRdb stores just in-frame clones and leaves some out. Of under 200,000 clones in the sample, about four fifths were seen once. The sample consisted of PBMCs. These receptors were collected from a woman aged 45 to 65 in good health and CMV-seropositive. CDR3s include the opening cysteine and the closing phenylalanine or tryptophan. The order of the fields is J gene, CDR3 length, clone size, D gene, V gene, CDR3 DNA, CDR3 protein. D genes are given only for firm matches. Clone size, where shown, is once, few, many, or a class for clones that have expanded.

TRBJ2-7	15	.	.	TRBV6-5	TGTGCCAGCAGTTACTCCCGGGGGTCCCCTAACGAGCAGTACTTC	CASSYSRGSPNEQYF
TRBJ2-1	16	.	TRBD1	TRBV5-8	TGTGCCAGCAGCAAATGGCTACGGACAGGGGGTGATGAGCAGTTCTTC	CASSKWLRTGGDEQFF
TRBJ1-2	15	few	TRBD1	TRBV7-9	TGTGCCAGCAGCTCCATAAAAGACAGGGCCTATGGCTACACCTTC	CASSSIKDRAYGYTF
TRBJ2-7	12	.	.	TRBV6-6	TGTGCCAGCAGAGACGACAGGTACGAGCAGTACTTC	CASRDDRYEQYF
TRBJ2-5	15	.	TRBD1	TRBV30	TGTGCCTGGAGTGAAGGGGCAGGGGGTTCGGAGACCCAGTACTTC	CAWSEGAGGSETQYF
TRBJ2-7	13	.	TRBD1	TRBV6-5	TGTGCCAGCAGTCGCCGACAGGGGGTCGAGCAGTACTTC	CASSRRQGVEQYF
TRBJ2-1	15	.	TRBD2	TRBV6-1	TGTGCCAGCAGGGCGGGGGGATCCTCCTACAATGAGCAGTTCTTC	CASRAGGSSYNEQFF
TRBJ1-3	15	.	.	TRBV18	TGTGCCAGCTCACCGGTTGGCTCCCCGGGAAACACCATATATTTT	CASSPVGSPGNTIYF
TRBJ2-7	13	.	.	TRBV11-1	TGTGCCAGCAGCTTAGGAGCAAGCTACGAGCAGTACTTC	CASSLGASYEQYF
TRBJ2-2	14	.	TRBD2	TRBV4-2	TGTGCCAGCAGCCCGACTAGCGCACCCGGGGAGCTGTTTTTT	CASSPTSAPGELFF
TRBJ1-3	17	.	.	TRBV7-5	TGTGCCAGAAGCTTAAAGTGGGCCGACACCTCTGGAAACACCATATATTTT	CARSLKWADTSGNTIYF
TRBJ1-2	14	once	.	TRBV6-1	TGTGCCAGCAGCGCGGCCGGAACTAACTATGGCTACACCTTC	CASSAAGTNYGYTF